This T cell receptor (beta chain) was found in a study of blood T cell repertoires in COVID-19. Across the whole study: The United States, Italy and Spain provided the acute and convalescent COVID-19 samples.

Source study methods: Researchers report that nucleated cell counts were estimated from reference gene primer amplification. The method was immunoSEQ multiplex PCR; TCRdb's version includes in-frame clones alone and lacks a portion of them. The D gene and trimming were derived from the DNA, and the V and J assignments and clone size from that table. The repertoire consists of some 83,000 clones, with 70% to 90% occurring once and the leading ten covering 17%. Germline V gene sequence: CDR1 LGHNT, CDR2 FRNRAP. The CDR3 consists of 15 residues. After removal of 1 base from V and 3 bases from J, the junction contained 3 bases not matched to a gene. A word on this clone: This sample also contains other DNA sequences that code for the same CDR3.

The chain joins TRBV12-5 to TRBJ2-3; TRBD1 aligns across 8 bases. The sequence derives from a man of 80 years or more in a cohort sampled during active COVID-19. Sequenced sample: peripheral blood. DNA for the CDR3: TGTGCTAGTGGTTTGGGGCAGGGGGCAACAGATACGCAGTATTTT. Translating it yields CASGLGQGATDTQYF.